Presented here are 10 T cell receptor beta chains from one specimen sequenced in a study of blood T cell repertoires in COVID-19. Sequencing was performed with immunoSEQ multiplex PCR; in TCRdb, only in-frame clones are kept and a portion is missing. The table shows under 250,000 clones, with approximately 88% occurring only once. Specimen: PBMCs or T cells enriched from blood (not recorded which). These receptors were taken from a woman aged 40 to 49 who had been exposed to COVID-19.

V usage is TRBV7-7 and J usage is TRBJ1-6, with 9 bases lining up with TRBD1. The CDR3 runs 15 residues. Germline V gives CDR1 SSHAT, CDR2 FNYEAQ (reference sequence). V shed 5 bases, J shed 10 bases, and the junction held 9 bases outside the gene matches. The CDR3, as DNA: TGTGCCAGCAGCCCGACAGGGGGTCCTAGCTCACCCCTCCACTTT. Translating it yields CASSPTGGPSSPLHF.

This clone was seen once. The chain is built from TRBV12-3 or TRBV12-4 and TRBJ1-6; D possibly corresponds to TRBD1 (6 bases). The CDR3 has 12 residues. The V end lost 6 bases, the J end lost 10 bases, and 10 bases lay between the germline ends. CDR3 nucleotides: TGTGCCAGCAGGTATCAGGGGTCACCCCTCCACTTT. This gives the protein CASRYQGSPLHF.

The genes are TRBV27 and TRBJ1-5; perhaps TRBD1 as D (5 bases). CDR1 and CDR2 (germline): MNHEY, SMNVEV (reference sequence). V gave up 8 bases and J gave up 6 bases, with 20 bases separating them. The CDR3 length is 15 residues. In nucleotides, the CDR3 is TGTGCCAGCGGGGTCATTGCGGGGGGTGGTCAGCCCCAGCATTTT. Translating gives CASGVIAGGGQPQHF.

The chain uses TRBV5-6 and TRBJ1-6; D not resolved. V lost 0 bases, J lost 0 bases, and 7 bases lay in between. CDR1 is SGHDT, CDR2 YYEEEE, per germline. CDR3 length: 16 amino acids. DNA of the CDR3: TGTGCCAGCAGCTTGGGCGGTAGCTCCTATAATTCACCCCTCCACTTT. Translating it yields CASSLGGSSYNSPLHF. The whole variable domain, remainder taken from reference TRBV5-6 and TRBJ1-6, is DAGVTQSPTHLIKTRGQQVTLRCSPKSGHDTVSWYQQALGQGPQFIFQYYEEEERQRGNFPDRFSGHQFPNYSSELNVNALLLGDSALYLCASSLGGSSYNSPLHFGNGTRLTVT.

This clone was found a few times. The chain couples TRBV3-1 (or the pseudogene TRBV3-2) to TRBJ1-2, with TRBD1 identical over 8 bases. In germline, CDR1 is LGHDT, CDR2 YNNKEL (reference sequence). The CDR3 extends over 15 amino acids. Losses at the gene ends were 6 bases for V and 1 base for J; bases not matched to a gene: 7. CDR3 DNA: TGTGCCAGCAGACATGGAGGGACAGGTAACTATGGCTACACCTTC. Amino acid sequence: CASRHGGTGNYGYTF.

The J gene is TRBJ1-6, the V gene TRBV19, with D maybe TRBD1 (6 bases). V dropped 8 bases and J dropped 8 bases, with 19 bases sitting between them. Germline CDR1 and CDR2: LNHDA and SQIVND (reference sequence). The length of the CDR3 is 15 residues. In DNA form, the CDR3 reads TGTGCCAGTCGGCAGACAGGCACCATCTATTCACCCCTCCACTTT. Protein sequence: CASRQTGTIYSPLHF.

This rearrangement joins TRBV27 to TRBJ2-7, with 12 bases fitting TRBD2. The CDR3 has 18 residues. V lost 5 bases and J lost 0; bases outside the gene matches: 11. The germline V gene has CDR1 MNHEY and CDR2 SMNVEV (reference sequence). The CDR3 bases are TGTGCCAGCAGTCCGCCTCGGATGACTAGCGGGGGCTCCTACGAGCAGTACGTC. It codes for CASSPPRMTSGGSYEQYV.

The chain carries TRBV20-1 and TRBJ1-2; possibly TRBD1 for D (6 bases). Germline CDR1 is DFQATT and CDR2 is SNEGSKA (reference sequence). Trimming cost V 7 bases and J 8 bases, with 14 bases left between them. The CDR3 spans 11 residues. For the CDR3, the DNA is TGCAGTGTTCTGGGGGCGTGGGGCTACACCTTC. Its protein product is CSVLGAWGYTF.

The gene calls are TRBV19 and TRBJ2-7, with TRBD2 matching 9 bases. Germline V gene lookup returns CDR1 LNHDA and CDR2 SQIVND (reference sequence). V shed 6 bases, J shed 2 bases, and the junction held 8 bases outside the gene matches. The CDR3 extends over 15 amino acids. The CDR3 loop is CASSQGLADAYEQYF. Written as DNA, the CDR3 is TGTGCCAGTAGCCAGGGACTAGCTGACGCCTACGAGCAGTACTTC.

This sequence joins TRBV24-1 and TRBJ2-1; 12 bases are shared with TRBD2. The CDR3 loop spans 16 amino acids. V dropped 4 bases and J dropped 5; count of bases not matched to a gene: 5. CDR1 and CDR2 from the germline V gene are KGHDR and SFDVKD. The CDR3 region is CATSDPTSGSHNEQFF. The CDR3 region has the DNA TGTGCCACCAGTGACCCGACTAGCGGGAGCCACAATGAGCAGTTCTTC.